What follows are 3 T cell receptor beta chains derived from one specimen sequenced in a study of blood T cell repertoires in COVID-19. TCRdb keeps only in-frame clones here, not all; method: immunoSEQ multiplex PCR. The data show some 370,000 clones, with more than 70% seen just once and over 1% held by the top ten. Sequenced sample: peripheral blood. These receptor sequences come from a man between 40 and 49 years old with acute or convalescent COVID-19.

The chain uses TRBV6-5 and TRBJ2-5, with TRBD1 as a possible D gene (8 bases). This CDR3 spans 14 amino acids. Germline values: CDR1 MNHEY, CDR2 SVGAGI. Trimming removed 0 bases from V and 8 bases from J, with 13 bases in between. CDR3 loop: CASSYSTGGGTQYF. CDR3 DNA: TGTGCCAGCAGTTACTCTACAGGGGGGGGAACCCAGTACTTC.

This chain joins TRBV7-9 and TRBJ1-1; D is perhaps TRBD1 (5 bases). The germline CDR1 and CDR2 sequences are SEHNR and FQNEAQ (reference sequence). V was pared by 3 bases and J by 3 bases, with 8 bases between. The CDR3 runs to 13 residues. CDR3: CASSFKGYTEAFF. DNA for the CDR3: TGTGCCAGCAGCTTTAAGGGGTACACTGAAGCTTTCTTT.

The V and J genes are TRBV7-9 and TRBJ2-2; unclear D gene. Germline V gives CDR1 SEHNR, CDR2 FQNEAQ (reference sequence). Between the trimmed V and J ends, which lost 3 bases and 5 bases, there was a span of 4 bases. The CDR3 contains 12 residues. The CDR3 nucleotides are TGTGCCAGCAGCTTCAATACCGGGGAGCTGTTTTTT. Protein: CASSFNTGELFF.